This TCR beta chain appears in the sequencing data of a study of T cells in localized non-small cell lung cancer. General study findings and limits: Of the top 100 tumor clones, median approximately 60 were in adjacent lung, more than 25 among its top 100. Because sequencing included only one region (of the tumor), heterogeneity remains possible. With higher T cell density in blood came longer overall survival. Uninvolved adjacent lung showed the highest T cell clonality, exceeding tumor.

As concerns this clone: Its matching antigen is unknown.

Germline-derived CDR1 and CDR2 are SGHDT and YYEEEE. CDR3 size: 13 residues. Deletions cut 1 base from V and 9 bases from J, with 10 bases between. Clones were sequenced by immunoSEQ multiplex PCR, and TCRdb holds only the in-frame ones, with some missing. The data show approximately 14,000 clones, with around 90% seen just once and 2.5% to 3% held by the top ten. The origin of this receptor is a man between 40 and 69 years old with stage III lung adenocarcinoma. The sequences come from peripheral blood mononuclear cells, collected before any cancer treatment. V gene TRBV5-6 combines with J gene TRBJ2-2; D tentatively fits TRBD1 or TRBD2 (5 bases each). The CDR3 reads CASSLSWGRELFF. CDR3 in DNA: TGTGCCAGCAGCTTGAGTTGGGGGAGGGAGCTGTTTTTT.